The 24 T cell receptor beta chains below come from one sample, sequenced in a study of cytomegalovirus exposure and HLA in healthy donors. The PCR used 60 Vbeta and 13 Jbeta primers. Measured with immunoSEQ multiplex PCR; TCRdb has only the in-frame clones, and not every one. The sample has tens of thousands of clones, and its top ten clones hold around 7.9%. Sequenced material: PBMCs. The source is a male donor in good health and CMV-seronegative.

The chain combines TRBV5-4 with TRBJ2-3, with TRBD2 matching 7 bases. This CDR3 is built from 14 residues. J gave up 3 bases and V 3 bases, and 4 bases lay outside the gene matches. CDR1 SGHNT and CDR2 YYREEE come from the germline V gene (reference sequence). As DNA, the CDR3 is TGTGCCAGCAGCTCCCTAGCGGATACAGATACGCAGTATTTT. Translated, it gives CASSSLADTDTQYF.

The V gene is TRBV7-2, the J gene TRBJ2-1; D uncertain. Trimming stripped 0 bases from V and 9 bases from J, with 9 bases between. Germline values: CDR1 SGHTA, CDR2 FQGNSA. The CDR3 has 13 amino acids. This CDR3 is CASSLANSLEQFF. The CDR3 nucleotides are TGTGCCAGCAGCTTAGCGAATAGCCTTGAGCAGTTCTTC.

The chain is built from TRBV30 and TRBJ1-1, with 11 positions matching TRBD1. J gave up 6 bases and V 4 bases, and 7 bases lay outside the gene matches. CDR1 is GTSNPN and CDR2 is SVGIG in the germline V gene (reference sequence). The length of the CDR3 is 14 residues. This chain's CDR3 is CAWKGQGDASEAFF. The CDR3 DNA is TGTGCCTGGAAGGGACAGGGGGATGCCTCTGAAGCTTTCTTT.

The CDR3 reads CASSKNAGQGYEQYF. The CDR3 DNA reads as TGTGCCAGCAGTAAAAACGCGGGACAGGGGTACGAGCAGTACTTC. The chain recombines TRBV6-5 with TRBJ2-7; 10 nucleotides line up with TRBD1. CDR3 length: 15 residues. Trimming at V came to 5 bases and at J to 4 bases, leaving 8 bases not matched to a gene. The germline V gene encodes CDR1 MNHEY and CDR2 SVGAGI.

The chain has TRBV6-5 and TRBJ1-6; D is unresolved. Germline loops: CDR1 MNHEY, CDR2 SVGAGI. This CDR3 has 15 amino acids. Trimming removed 7 bases at V and 5 bases at J, with 15 bases between. DNA for the CDR3: TGTGCCAGCACGGAACTAAACCTTCATAATTCACCCCTCCACTTT. This encodes CASTELNLHNSPLHF.

The chain uses TRBV6-5 and TRBJ2-1, with D possibly matching TRBD2 (5 bases). Trimming took 6 bases from V and 5 from J, leaving 14 bases between them. The germline CDR1 and CDR2 sequences are MNHEY and SVGAGI. This CDR3 contains 14 residues. The CDR3 reads CASSSGLTHNEQFF. In DNA form, the CDR3 reads TGTGCCAGCAGCTCAGGACTCACCCACAATGAGCAGTTCTTC.

V is TRBV7-9 and J is TRBJ1-4; maybe TRBD1 (5 bases). Trimming removed 5 bases from V and 10 bases from J, with 11 bases in between. This CDR3 comprises 12 residues. The germline V gene has CDR1 SEHNR and CDR2 FQNEAQ (reference sequence). The chain's CDR3 is CASSPPGGKLFF. Here the CDR3 DNA reads TGTGCCAGCAGCCCTCCGGGGGGAAAACTGTTTTTT.

This rearrangement joins TRBV30 to TRBJ1-2; 9 nucleotides line up with TRBD1. Germline loops: CDR1 GTSNPN, CDR2 SVGIG (reference sequence). After removal of 2 bases from V and 4 bases from J, the junction contained 8 bases not matched to a gene. The CDR3 spans 15 residues. The CDR3 protein is CAWSTETGGGYGYTF. As DNA, the CDR3 is TGTGCCTGGAGTACGGAGACAGGGGGAGGCTATGGCTACACCTTC.

CDR3: CASRIKTGTSEAFF. CDR3 bases: TGTGCCAGTCGAATTAAGACAGGGACCTCTGAAGCTTTCTTT. The V and J genes are TRBV19 and TRBJ1-1; 7 bases fit TRBD1. J lost 6 bases, V lost 8 bases, and 12 bases had no gene match. The CDR3 sequence is 14 residues long. Germline V lookup: CDR1 LNHDA, CDR2 SQIVND (reference sequence).

This chain links TRBV30 with TRBJ1-1, with a possible D match to TRBD1 (5 bases). Germline assignment: CDR1 GTSNPN and CDR2 SVGIG (reference sequence). V gave up 3 bases and J gave up 5 bases, with 16 bases separating them. The CDR3 loop spans 14 amino acids. The CDR3, as DNA: TGTGCCTGGAGCGAGGGACGGGGAGGGACTGAAGCTTTCTTT. Residues: CAWSEGRGGTEAFF.

The chain recombines TRBV25-1 with TRBJ2-1, with 9 positions matching TRBD2. CDR1 and CDR2 (germline): MGHDK, SYGVNS. After removal of 2 bases from V and 4 bases from J, the junction contained 6 bases not matched to a gene. The CDR3 consists of 16 residues. The CDR3, as DNA: TGTGCCAGCAGTGAACCGACTAGCGGTGAATACAATGAGCAGTTCTTC. It encodes CASSEPTSGEYNEQFF.

The V gene is TRBV9, the J gene TRBJ2-3; 9 bases are shared with TRBD1. The length of the CDR3 is 16 residues. Germline CDR1 SGDLS, CDR2 YYNGEE. The junction had 7 bases not matched to a gene; V was cut back by 0 bases and J by 5 bases. The CDR3 DNA reads as TGTGCCAGCAGCGTAGCCCCACAGGGGGCGCGAGATACGCAGTATTTT. This sequence encodes CASSVAPQGARDTQYF.

V and J are TRBV7-2 and TRBJ2-3; 7 nucleotides align to TRBD1. CDR1 is SGHTA and CDR2 is FQGNSA in the germline V gene. The V and J ends lost 6 bases and 4 bases, in that order; junction bases with no gene match: 10. CDR3 length: 15 residues. CDR3 in amino acids: CASRERTGGADTQYF. The CDR3 nucleotides read TGTGCCAGCAGAGAAAGGACAGGTGGGGCAGATACGCAGTATTTT.

In terms of frequency, this clone is medium-sized. The V and J genes are TRBV19 and TRBJ1-4, with D perhaps matching TRBD1 (6 bases). Germline V lookup: CDR1 LNHDA, CDR2 SQIVND (reference sequence). The CDR3 has 15 amino acids. V lost 4 bases to trimming and J lost 7 bases, with 16 bases between them. The CDR3 nucleotides read TGTGCCAGTAGTAGTTTACAGGGTGCCGGTGAAAAACTGTTTTTT. This gives the protein CASSSLQGAGEKLFF.

The J gene is TRBJ2-7, the V gene TRBV27, with 7 bases matching TRBD2. V shed 2 bases, J shed 4 bases, and the junction held 8 bases outside the gene matches. Germline CDR1 and CDR2: MNHEY and SMNVEV (reference sequence). The CDR3 sequence is 15 residues long. CDR3 region: CASSLREGGPYEQYF. The CDR3, as DNA: TGTGCCAGCAGTTTAAGGGAGGGAGGGCCTTACGAGCAGTACTTC.

The chain couples TRBV7-9 to TRBJ2-1, with D hard to call. The CDR3 is 16 residues long. Between the trimmed V and J ends, which lost 1 base and 0 bases, there was a span of 10 bases. Germline CDR1 reads SEHNR; CDR2 reads FQNEAQ (reference sequence). CDR3 loop: CASSLGSLSSYNEQFF. For the CDR3, the DNA is TGTGCCAGCAGCTTAGGCTCTTTGAGCTCCTACAATGAGCAGTTCTTC.

J is TRBJ1-1 and V is TRBV28; 8 bases map to TRBD1. V lost 3 bases to trimming and J lost 2 bases; unmatched junction nucleotides: 8. Germline V CDR1 and CDR2: MDHEN, SYDVKM. This CDR3 is 16 amino acids long. The CDR3 reads CASSFNGQGANTEAFF. CDR3 in DNA: TGTGCCAGCAGTTTTAATGGTCAGGGGGCAAACACTGAAGCTTTCTTT.

This chain connects TRBV6-6 to TRBJ2-2; the D gene is possibly TRBD2 (5 bases). CDR1 is MNHNY, CDR2 SVGAGI, per germline (reference sequence). CDR3 length equals 14 residues. V was trimmed by 0 bases and J by 3 bases, leaving 5 bases between them. As DNA, the CDR3 is TGTGCCAGCAGTTACTCTAGCGACACCGGGGAGCTGTTTTTT. It encodes CASSYSSDTGELFF.

The chain carries TRBV11-3 and TRBJ2-7, with no clear D. The germline V and J ends were trimmed by 1 base and 7 bases, with 14 bases remaining between them. Germline V gives CDR1 SGHNT, CDR2 YENEEA. The CDR3 is made up of 14 amino acids. CDR3 in amino acids: CASSLAGEVGEQYF. The CDR3 nucleotides are TGTGCCAGCAGCTTAGCCGGCGAGGTTGGGGAGCAGTACTTC.

CDR3 amino acids: CAARGTGDVGELFF. DNA for the CDR3: TGTGCTGCACGCGGGACAGGGGACGTCGGGGAGCTGTTTTTT. The rearrangement links TRBV30 to TRBJ2-2, with 10 bases lining up with TRBD1. CDR3 length: 14 residues. Germline loops: CDR1 GTSNPN, CDR2 SVGIG (reference sequence). Based on the CDR3 plus reference TRBV30 and TRBJ2-2, the full variable domain is SQTIHQWPATLVQPVGSPLSLECTVEGTSNPNLYWYRQAAGRGLQLLFYSVGIGQISSEVPQNLSASRPQDRQFILSSKKLLLSDSGFYLCAARGTGDVGELFFGEGSRLTVL.

The chain combines TRBV30 with TRBJ2-7; D call uncertain. Trimming pared 0 bases from V and 2 bases from J, leaving 20 bases between. The CDR3 loop spans 17 amino acids. The V gene's germline CDR1 is GTSNPN and CDR2 SVGIG (reference sequence). Here the CDR3 DNA reads TGTGCCTGGAGTGTATTGAGGCGACGAGACTTGGCCTACGAGCAGTACTTC. Protein: CAWSVLRRRDLAYEQYF.

The J gene is TRBJ2-2, the V gene TRBV6-6; a possible D gene is TRBD1 (6 bases). This CDR3 is built from 15 residues. Germline loops: CDR1 MNHNY, CDR2 SVGAGI (reference sequence). V shed 4 bases and J shed 4 bases, with 13 bases lying between them. CDR3 nucleotide sequence: TGTGCCAGCAGTTTATCCGGGACACCCACCGGGGAGCTGTTTTTT. Its protein product is CASSLSGTPTGELFF.

The chain carries TRBV15 and TRBJ2-3; TRBD2 agrees at 7 bases. Germline lookup yields CDR1 LNHNV and CDR2 YYDKDF (reference sequence). J lost 6 bases, V lost 0 bases, and 6 bases had no gene match. This CDR3 region has 15 residues. The CDR3 loop is CATSRDRAGADTQYF. For the CDR3, the DNA is TGTGCCACCAGCAGAGATCGGGCGGGAGCCGATACGCAGTATTTT. The whole variable domain, remainder taken from reference TRBV15 and TRBJ2-3, is DAMVIQNPRYQVTQFGKPVTLSCSQTLNHNVMYWYQQKSSQAPKLLFHYYDKDFNNEADTPDNFQSRRPNTSFCFLDIRSPGLGDTAMYLCATSRDRAGADTQYFGPGTRLTVL.

The chain uses TRBV15 and TRBJ2-1, with TRBD2 identical over 10 bases. Unmatched junction bases numbered 4, after V lost 2 bases and J lost 6 bases. Germline V gene data show CDR1 as LNHNV and CDR2 as YYDKDF (reference sequence). The CDR3 is made up of 15 amino acids. CDR3: CATSRPSGSVNEQFF. In nucleotides, the CDR3 is TGTGCCACCAGCAGACCTAGCGGGAGTGTCAATGAGCAGTTCTTC.